This T cell receptor beta chain stems from a study of T cell responses to AZD1222 COVID-19 vaccine. The repertoire was sequenced with immunoSEQ multiplex PCR; TCRdb's copy has only in-frame clones and lacks some. The repertoire includes more than 80,000 clones, less than 95% of them detected once, and roughly 8% sits in the top ten. Concerning this clone itself: As yet, its antigen is unknown. At one end, the junction sequence differs from germline, possibly due to a read error.

Study results and limitations: Donors skewed white British and female; clonal diversity was possibly underestimated.

The germline V gene has CDR1 SSHAT and CDR2 FNYEAQ (reference sequence). The CDR3 extends over 13 amino acids. The starting material was peripheral blood, obtained 28 days after the second AZD1222 dose. The sequence derives from an adult who received the AZD1222 COVID-19 vaccine. The J gene is TRBJ2-2, the V gene TRBV7-7; D might be TRBD1 or TRBD2, each matching 6 bases. The CDR3, as DNA: TGTGCTAGCAGGGCAGGGGAGGCCGGGGAGCTGTTTTTT. Protein sequence: CASRAGEAGELFF. Combining the CDR3 with reference TRBV7-7 and TRBJ2-2 gives the whole variable domain GAGVSQSPRYKVTKRGQDVTLRCDPISSHATLYWYQQALGQGPEFLTYFNYEAQPDKSGLPSDRFSAERPEGSISTLTIQRTEQRDSAMYRCASRAGEAGELFFGEGSRLTVL.